The clone carrying this T cell receptor (beta chain) was detected a few times. Its cognate antigen is unknown. The data derive from a study of CD8 T cells in ankylosing spondylitis. Each TCR beta library was made by quantitative 5'-RACE that incorporated molecular barcodes. MiXCR was run by TCRdb on the 5' RACE reads, yielding one entry per CDR3 protein. The repertoire holds 700,000 to 1,000,000 distinct CDR3 sequences, around 11% seen once, with 0.51% in the top ten. Overall study findings and caveats: Characteristic, it appeared, of ankylosing spondylitis blood was a TCR beta motif of eight highly homologous variants.

V gave up 8 bases and J gave up 8 bases, with 18 bases separating them. CDR3 length: 13 amino acids. The chain recombines TRBV12-3 or TRBV12-4 with TRBJ1-1, with D uncertain. The clonotype comes from a male donor with ankylosing spondylitis. Source material: blood, either unsorted or a sorted T cell fraction (not recorded which). CDR3 in amino acids: CASSTEKRLEAFF. The CDR3 nucleotides are TGTGCCAGCTCTACTGAAAAGAGATTAGAAGCTTTCTTT.